This TCR beta chain was captured by sequencing in a study of cytomegalovirus exposure and HLA in healthy donors. The overall study: A previous analysis identified 100 million to 120 million unique TCR beta sequences derived from around 180 million T cells.

Germline assignment: CDR1 SQVTM and CDR2 ANQGSEA. The CDR3 spans 12 residues. V was pared by 6 bases and J by 3 bases, with 12 bases between. Broader study findings: Generally TCR sequences proved uncommon, though certain public TCRs appeared in numerous donors. Listed as cytomegalovirus-associated were more than 150 TCR beta chains. Indistinguishability led to the exclusion of some V segments, TRBV6-2 and TRBV6-3 included.

In regard to this clone: Its antigen is undetermined.

PCR used 60 Vbeta primers and 13 Jbeta primers. The data were produced by immunoSEQ multiplex PCR, yet TCRdb's version contains in-frame clones alone and is incomplete. The data contain about 56,000 clones, about four fifths of them singletons. The rearrangement uses TRBV29-1 and TRBJ2-7; maybe TRBD2 (5 bases). The specimen sequenced was PBMCs. This clonotype originated in a middle-aged man in good health and CMV-seronegative. The CDR3 sequence is CSVRTWNYEQYF. Here the CDR3 DNA reads TGCAGCGTCCGGACTTGGAACTACGAGCAGTACTTC.